This T cell receptor (beta chain) is from a study of CD8+ T cells in alopecia areata. Study findings and constraints: Mice showed clearer TCR sharing than patients did, a gap that was possibly HLA-related.

Regarding this clone: The antigen is undetermined.

The CDR3 is 11 amino acids. V shed 6 bases and J shed 4 bases, with 6 bases lying between them. CDR1 MNHEY and CDR2 SVGAGI come from the germline V gene. Following RNA extraction, reverse transcription yielded cDNA that acted as the sequencing template. The repertoire was sequenced with immunoSEQ multiplex PCR; TCRdb's copy has only in-frame clones and lacks some. The sample has more than 130,000 clones, 65% to 90% seen once. Treatment indicated: oral pan-JAK inhibitor, 5-10 mg twice daily. The chain has TRBV6-5 and TRBJ1-2; D is undetermined. The TCR originated in a human donor with alopecia areata. This sample comprised CD8+ T cells sorted from blood, obtained at week 4, from a patient treated with tofacitinib. CDR3 nucleotides: TGTGCCAGCAGGGGTCTCTATGGCTACACCTTC. The encoded protein is CASRGLYGYTF.